This T cell receptor (beta chain) was sequenced for a study of tumor and adjacent non-tumor tissue in lung cancer. This clonotype was detected only a few times. Just one base apart from a much larger clone, this may be a read error. The CDR3 covers 14 residues. Germline V gene sequence: CDR1 MDHEN, CDR2 SYDVKM. The ends were cut back, 7 bases at V and 2 bases at J, with 14 bases in the middle. RNA was extracted from bulk tissue without any cell sorting. This non-tumor lung sample came from over 3 cm beyond the tumor edge. A modified ARM-PCR protocol with three rounds of nested PCR amplified TCRbeta. Via MiXCR, TCRdb re-called the multiplex PCR reads, giving one row per CDR3 protein. In the table there are 35,000 to 55,000 distinct CDR3 sequences, around 62% of which are singletons.

The chain uses TRBV28 and TRBJ1-2; D uncertain. The source of this sequence is a middle-aged woman with non-small cell lung cancer. Sequencing was done on a sample of distant non-tumor lung tissue. CDR3 DNA sequence: TGTGCCAGCACCACTGGAGAACGGAACTATGGCTACACCTTC. Amino acid sequence: CASTTGERNYGYTF.